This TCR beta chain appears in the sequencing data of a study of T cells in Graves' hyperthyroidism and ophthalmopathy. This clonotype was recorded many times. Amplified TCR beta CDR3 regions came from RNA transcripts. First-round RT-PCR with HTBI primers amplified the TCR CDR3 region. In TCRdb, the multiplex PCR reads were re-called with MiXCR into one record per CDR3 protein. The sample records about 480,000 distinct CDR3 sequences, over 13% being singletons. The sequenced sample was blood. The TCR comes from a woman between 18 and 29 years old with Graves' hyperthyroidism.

The CDR3 sequence: CASSPWLAGPYEQYF. The CDR3 DNA reads as TGTGCCAGCAGCCCCTGGCTAGCGGGACCCTACGAGCAGTACTTC. The gene calls are TRBV7-2 and TRBJ2-7, with TRBD2 matching 9 bases. Unmatched junction bases numbered 7, after V lost 5 bases and J lost 2 bases. CDR1 and CDR2 (germline): SGHTA, FQGNSA. The CDR3 covers 15 residues. The entire variable domain, with the rest obtained from reference TRBV7-2 and TRBJ2-7, is as follows: GAGVSQSPSNKVTEKGKDVELRCDPISGHTALYWYRQSLGQGLEFLIYFQGNSAPDKSGLPSDRFSAERTGGSVSTLTIQRTQQEDSAVYLCASSPWLAGPYEQYFGPGTRLTVT.